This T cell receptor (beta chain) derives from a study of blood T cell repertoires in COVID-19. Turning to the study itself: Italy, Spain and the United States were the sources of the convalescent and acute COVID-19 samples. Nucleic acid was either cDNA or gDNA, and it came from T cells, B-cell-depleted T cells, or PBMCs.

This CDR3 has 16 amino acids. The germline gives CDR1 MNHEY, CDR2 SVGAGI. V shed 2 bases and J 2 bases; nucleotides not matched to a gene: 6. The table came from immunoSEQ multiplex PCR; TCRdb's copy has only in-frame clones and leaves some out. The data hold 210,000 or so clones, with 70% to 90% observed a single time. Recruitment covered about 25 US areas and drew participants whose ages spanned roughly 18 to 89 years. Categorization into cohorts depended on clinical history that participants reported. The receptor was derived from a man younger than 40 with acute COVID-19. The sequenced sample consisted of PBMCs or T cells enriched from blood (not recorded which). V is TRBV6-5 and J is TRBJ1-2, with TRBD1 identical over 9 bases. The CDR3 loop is CASSYLSGQGNYGYTF. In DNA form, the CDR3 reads TGTGCCAGCAGTTACCTATCCGGACAGGGGAACTATGGCTACACCTTC.